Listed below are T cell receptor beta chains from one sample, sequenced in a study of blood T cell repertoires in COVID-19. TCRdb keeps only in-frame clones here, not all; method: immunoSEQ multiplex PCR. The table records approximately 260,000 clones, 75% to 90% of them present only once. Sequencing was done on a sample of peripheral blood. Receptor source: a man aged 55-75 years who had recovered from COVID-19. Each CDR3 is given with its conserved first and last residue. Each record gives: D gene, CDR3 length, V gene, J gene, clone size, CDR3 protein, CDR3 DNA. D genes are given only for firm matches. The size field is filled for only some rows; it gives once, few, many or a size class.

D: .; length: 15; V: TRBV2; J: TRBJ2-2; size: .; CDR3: CASSFDSRNTGELFF; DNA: TGTGCCAGCAGTTTCGACAGCCGGAACACCGGGGAGCTGTTTTTT
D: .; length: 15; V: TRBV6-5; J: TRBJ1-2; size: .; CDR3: CASSSPRRGSYGYTF; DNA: TGTGCCAGCAGTTCCCCCAGAAGGGGCAGCTATGGCTACACCTTC
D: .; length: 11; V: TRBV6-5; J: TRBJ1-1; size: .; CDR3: CASRYFTEAFF; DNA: TGTGCCAGCAGATATTTCACTGAAGCTTTCTTT
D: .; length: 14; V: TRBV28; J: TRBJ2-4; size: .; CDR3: CASSLGGSTNIQYF; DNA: TGTGCCAGCAGTTTAGGAGGATCAACAAACATTCAGTACTTC
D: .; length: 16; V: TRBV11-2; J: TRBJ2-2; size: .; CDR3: CASSLAGVGFGGELFF; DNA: TGTGCCAGCAGCTTAGCAGGGGTTGGGTTCGGCGGGGAGCTGTTTTTT
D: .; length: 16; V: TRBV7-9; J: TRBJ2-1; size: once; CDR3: CASSPQRGQAYNEQFF; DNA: TGTGCCAGCAGCCCCCAGAGGGGACAAGCTTACAATGAGCAGTTCTTC
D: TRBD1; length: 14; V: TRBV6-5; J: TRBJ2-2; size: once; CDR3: CASSRGLFTGELFF; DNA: TGTGCCAGCAGCAGGGGGTTGTTTACCGGGGAGCTGTTTTTT
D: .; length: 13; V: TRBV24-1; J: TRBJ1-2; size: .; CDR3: CATSATQGYGYTF; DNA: TGTGCCACCAGTGCGACTCAGGGGTATGGCTACACCTTC
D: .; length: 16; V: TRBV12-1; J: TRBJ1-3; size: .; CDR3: CASSLGWTVRGNTIYF; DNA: TGTGCCAGCAGCTTAGGTTGGACAGTACGGGGAAACACCATATATTTT
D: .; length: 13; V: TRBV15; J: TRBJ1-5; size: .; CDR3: CATSGDSYQPQHF; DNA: TGTGCCACCAGCGGAGATTCATATCAGCCCCAGCATTTT
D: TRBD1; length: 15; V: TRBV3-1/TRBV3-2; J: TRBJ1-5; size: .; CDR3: CASSRGTASNQPQHF; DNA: TGTGCCAGCAGCCGGGGGACAGCCAGCAATCAGCCCCAGCATTTT
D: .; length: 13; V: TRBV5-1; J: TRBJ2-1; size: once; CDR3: CASRRAGVDEQFF; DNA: TGCGCCAGCAGGCGAGCAGGGGTGGATGAGCAGTTCTTC
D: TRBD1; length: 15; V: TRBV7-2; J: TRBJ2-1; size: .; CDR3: CASSQINVRGLEQFF; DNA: TGTGCCAGCAGCCAAATAAATGTCAGGGGGCTTGAGCAGTTCTTC
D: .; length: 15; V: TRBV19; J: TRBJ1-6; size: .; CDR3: CASSSAARDNSPLHF; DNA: TGTGCCAGTAGTAGCGCGGCGAGGGATAATTCACCCCTCCACTTT
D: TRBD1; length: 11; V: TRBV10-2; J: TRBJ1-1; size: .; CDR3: CASIKGQIAFF; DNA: TGCGCCAGCATTAAGGGACAGATTGCTTTCTTT
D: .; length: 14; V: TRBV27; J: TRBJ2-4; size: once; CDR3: CASCAFGAKNIQYF; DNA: TGTGCCAGCTGCGCATTCGGGGCCAAAAACATTCAGTACTTC
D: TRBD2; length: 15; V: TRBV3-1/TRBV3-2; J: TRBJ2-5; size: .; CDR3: CASSQDAGGTETQYF; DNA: TGTGCCAGCAGCCAAGATGCGGGGGGAACGGAGACCCAGTACTTC
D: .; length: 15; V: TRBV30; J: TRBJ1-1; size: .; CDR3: CAWSVLAGVHTEAFF; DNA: TGTGCCTGGAGTGTTCTGGCGGGGGTGCACACTGAAGCTTTCTTT
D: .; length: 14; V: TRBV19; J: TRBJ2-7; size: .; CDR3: CASSIGDRPYEQYF; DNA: TGTGCCAGTAGTATAGGTGACAGGCCTTACGAGCAGTACTTC
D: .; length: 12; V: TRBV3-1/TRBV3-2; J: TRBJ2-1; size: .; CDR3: CASSPHSAEQFF; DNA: TGTGCCAGCAGCCCACACAGTGCTGAGCAGTTCTTC
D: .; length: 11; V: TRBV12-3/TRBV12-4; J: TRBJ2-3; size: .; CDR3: CASSPLDTQYF; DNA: TGTGCCAGCAGTCCCCTGGATACGCAGTATTTT
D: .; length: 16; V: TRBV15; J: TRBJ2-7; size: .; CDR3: CATSPRVGVTAYEQYF; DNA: TGTGCCACCAGCCCCCGAGTAGGAGTGACCGCCTACGAGCAGTACTTC
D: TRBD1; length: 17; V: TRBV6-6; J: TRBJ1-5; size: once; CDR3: CASSRKGTVLGNQPQHF; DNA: TGTGCCAGCAGTCGAAAAGGGACAGTCTTGGGGAATCAGCCCCAGCATTTT
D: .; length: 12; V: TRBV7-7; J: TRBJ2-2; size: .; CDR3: CASSPGTGELFF; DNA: TGTGCCAGCAGCCCCGGGACCGGGGAGCTGTTTTTT
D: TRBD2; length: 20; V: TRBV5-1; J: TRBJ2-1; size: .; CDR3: CASSSHGGRAGASSYNEQFF; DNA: TGCGCCAGCAGCTCCCACGGGGGGCGAGCGGGGGCCAGCTCCTACAATGAGCAGTTCTTC
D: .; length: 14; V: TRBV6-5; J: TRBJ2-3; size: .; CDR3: CASTNRLVTDTQYF; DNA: TGTGCCAGCACCAACAGACTAGTTACAGATACGCAGTATTTT